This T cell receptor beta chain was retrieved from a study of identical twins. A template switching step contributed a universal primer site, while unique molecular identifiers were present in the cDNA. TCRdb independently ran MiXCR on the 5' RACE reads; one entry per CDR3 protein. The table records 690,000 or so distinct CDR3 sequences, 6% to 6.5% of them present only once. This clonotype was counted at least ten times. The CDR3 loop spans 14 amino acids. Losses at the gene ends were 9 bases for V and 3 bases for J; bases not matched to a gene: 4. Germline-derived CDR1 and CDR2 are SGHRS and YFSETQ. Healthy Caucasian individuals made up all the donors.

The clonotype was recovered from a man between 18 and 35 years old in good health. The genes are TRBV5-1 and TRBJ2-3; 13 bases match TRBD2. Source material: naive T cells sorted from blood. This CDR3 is CATRTSGRTDTQYF. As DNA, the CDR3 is TGCGCCACCAGGACTAGCGGGAGAACAGATACGCAGTATTTT.